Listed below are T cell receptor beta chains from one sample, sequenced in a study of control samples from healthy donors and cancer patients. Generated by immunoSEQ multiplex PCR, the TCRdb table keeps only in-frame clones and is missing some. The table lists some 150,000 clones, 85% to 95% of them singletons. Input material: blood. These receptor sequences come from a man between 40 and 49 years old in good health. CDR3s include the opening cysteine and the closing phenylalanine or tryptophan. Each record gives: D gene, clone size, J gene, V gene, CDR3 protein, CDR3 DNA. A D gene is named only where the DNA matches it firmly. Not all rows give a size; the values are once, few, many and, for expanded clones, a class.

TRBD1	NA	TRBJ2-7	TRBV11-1	CASSKHTGTGNYEQYF	TGTGCCAGCAGCAAACACACCGGGACAGGTAACTACGAGCAGTACTTC
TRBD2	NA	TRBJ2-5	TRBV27	CASSPGTSGRETQYF	TGTGCCAGCAGTCCCGGGACTAGCGGGAGGGAGACCCAGTACTTC
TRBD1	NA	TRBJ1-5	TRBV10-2	CASRMGQGGNQPQHF	TGCGCCAGCAGGATGGGACAGGGGGGGAATCAGCCCCAGCATTTT
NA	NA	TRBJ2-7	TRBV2	CASSSGSSYEQYF	TGTGCCAGCAGTTCGGGGAGCTCCTACGAGCAGTACTTC
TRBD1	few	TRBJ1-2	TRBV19	CASSRGQALTYGYTF	TGTGCCAGTAGTAGAGGACAGGCGCTAACCTATGGCTACACCTTC
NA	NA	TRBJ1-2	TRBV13	CASSQDYSRGGYGYTF	TGTGCCAGCAGCCAGGATTATAGCCGAGGGGGCTATGGCTACACCTTC
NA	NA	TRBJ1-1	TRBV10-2	CASSEGQPEAFF	TGCGCCAGCAGTGAGGGACAGCCTGAAGCTTTCTTT
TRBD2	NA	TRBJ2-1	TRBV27	CASSLTSGMYEQFF	TGTGCCAGCAGTTTAACTAGCGGGATGTATGAGCAGTTCTTC
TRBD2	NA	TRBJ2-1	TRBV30	CAWSVRLAGGVNEQFF	TGTGCCTGGAGTGTAAGACTAGCGGGAGGGGTTAATGAGCAGTTCTTC
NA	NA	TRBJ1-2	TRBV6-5	CASSYSSARGTYGYTF	TGTGCCAGCAGTTACTCTTCAGCCAGGGGTACCTATGGCTACACCTTC
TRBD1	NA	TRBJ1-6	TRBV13	CASSLGPTGEISPLHF	TGTGCCAGCAGCTTAGGGCCGACAGGGGAAATTTCACCCCTCCACTTT
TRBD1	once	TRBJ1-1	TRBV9	CASSLTGGTEAFF	TGTGCCAGCAGCCTAACAGGGGGTACTGAAGCTTTCTTT
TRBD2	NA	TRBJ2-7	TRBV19	CASSIGGRGGGSSSYEQYF	TGTGCCAGTAGTATAGGTGGTCGGGGGGGCGGCTCGAGCTCCTACGAGCAGTACTTC
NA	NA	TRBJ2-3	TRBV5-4	CASTENSGIRDTQYF	TGTGCCAGCACCGAAAACAGCGGTATTAGGGATACGCAGTATTTT
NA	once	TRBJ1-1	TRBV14	CASSQVVADTEAFF	TGTGCCAGCAGCCAAGTCGTCGCGGACACTGAAGCTTTCTTT
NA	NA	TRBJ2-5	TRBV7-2	CASSSNLGGLETQYF	TGTGCCAGCAGCTCTAACCTAGGGGGGCTCGAGACCCAGTACTTC
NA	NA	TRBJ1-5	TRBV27	CASSYSNSNQPQHF	TGTGCCAGCAGTTACTCGAACAGCAATCAGCCCCAGCATTTT
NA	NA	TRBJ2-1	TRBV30	CAWSDSGGDEQFF	TGTGCCTGGAGTGACTCGGGTGGTGATGAGCAGTTCTTC
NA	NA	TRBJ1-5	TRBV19	CASSIPMRDSNQPQHF	TGTGCCAGTAGTATCCCTATGAGGGATAGCAATCAGCCCCAGCATTTT
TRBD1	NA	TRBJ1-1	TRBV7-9	CASSSRTGKVEAFF	TGTGCCAGCAGCTCGCGGACAGGGAAAGTTGAAGCTTTCTTT
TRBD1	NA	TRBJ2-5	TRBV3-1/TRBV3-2	CASSQETGYQETQYF	TGTGCCAGCAGCCAAGAGACAGGGTACCAAGAGACCCAGTACTTC
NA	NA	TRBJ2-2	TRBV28	CASSLERGELFF	TGTGCCAGCAGTTTAGAGCGGGGGGAGCTGTTTTTT
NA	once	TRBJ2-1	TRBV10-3	CAISGLGINEQFF	TGTGCCATCAGTGGGTTGGGGATCAATGAGCAGTTCTTC